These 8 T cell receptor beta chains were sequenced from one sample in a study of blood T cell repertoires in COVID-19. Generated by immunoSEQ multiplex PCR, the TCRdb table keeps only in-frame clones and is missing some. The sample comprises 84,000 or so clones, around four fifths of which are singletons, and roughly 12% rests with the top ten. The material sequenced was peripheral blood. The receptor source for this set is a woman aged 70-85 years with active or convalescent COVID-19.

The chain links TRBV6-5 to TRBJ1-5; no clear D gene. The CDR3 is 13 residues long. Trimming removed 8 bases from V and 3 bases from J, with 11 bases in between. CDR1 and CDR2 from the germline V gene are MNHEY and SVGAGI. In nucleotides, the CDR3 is TGTGCCAGCGGGCAGGACTTCAATCAGCCCCAGCATTTT. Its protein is CASGQDFNQPQHF.

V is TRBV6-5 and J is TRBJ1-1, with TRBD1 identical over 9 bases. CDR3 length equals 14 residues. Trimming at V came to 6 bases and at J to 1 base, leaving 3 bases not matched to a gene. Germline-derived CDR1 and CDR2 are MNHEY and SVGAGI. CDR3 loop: CASSRQGGNTEAFF. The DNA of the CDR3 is TGTGCCAGCAGCAGACAGGGGGGGAACACTGAAGCTTTCTTT.

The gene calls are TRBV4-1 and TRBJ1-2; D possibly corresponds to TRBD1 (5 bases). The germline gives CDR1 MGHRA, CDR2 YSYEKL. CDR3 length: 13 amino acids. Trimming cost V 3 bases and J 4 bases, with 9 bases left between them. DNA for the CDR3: TGCGCCAGCAGCCAGGACACTTCCTATGGCTACACCTTC. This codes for CASSQDTSYGYTF.

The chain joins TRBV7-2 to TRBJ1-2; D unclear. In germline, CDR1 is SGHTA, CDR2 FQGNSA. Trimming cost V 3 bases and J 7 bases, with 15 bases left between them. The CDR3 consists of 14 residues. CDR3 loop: CASSLSGFNGGYTF. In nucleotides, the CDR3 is TGTGCCAGCAGCTTGAGCGGGTTCAACGGTGGCTACACCTTC.

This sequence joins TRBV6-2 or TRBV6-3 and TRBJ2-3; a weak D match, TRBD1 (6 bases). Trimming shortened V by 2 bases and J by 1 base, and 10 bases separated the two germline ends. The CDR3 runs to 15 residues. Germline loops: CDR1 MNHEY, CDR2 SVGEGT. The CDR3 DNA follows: TGTGCCAGCAGTTACGGTGGGGGCCGCACAGATACGCAGTATTTT. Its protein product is CASSYGGGRTDTQYF.

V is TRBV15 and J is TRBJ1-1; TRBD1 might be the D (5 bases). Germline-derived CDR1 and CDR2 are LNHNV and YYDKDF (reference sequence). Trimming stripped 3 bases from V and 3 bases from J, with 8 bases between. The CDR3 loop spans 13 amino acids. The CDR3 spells CATSRNRYTEAFF. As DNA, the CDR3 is TGTGCCACCAGCAGGAACAGGTACACTGAAGCTTTCTTT.

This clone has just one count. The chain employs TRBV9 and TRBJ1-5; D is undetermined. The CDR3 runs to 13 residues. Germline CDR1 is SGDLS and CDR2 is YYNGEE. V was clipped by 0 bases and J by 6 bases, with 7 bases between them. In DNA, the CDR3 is TGTGCCAGCAGCGTAGACGGAGGTCAGCCCCAGCATTTT. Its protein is CASSVDGGQPQHF.

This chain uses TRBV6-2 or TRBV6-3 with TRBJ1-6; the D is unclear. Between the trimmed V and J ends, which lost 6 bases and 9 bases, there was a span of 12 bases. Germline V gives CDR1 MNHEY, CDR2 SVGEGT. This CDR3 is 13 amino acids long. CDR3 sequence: CASSQDGISPLHF. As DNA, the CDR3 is TGTGCCAGCAGCCAAGACGGGATTTCACCCCTCCACTTT.